The 2 T cell receptor beta chains reported below all come from one sample, sequenced in a study of blood T cell repertoires in COVID-19. Data came from immunoSEQ multiplex PCR; TCRdb stores just in-frame clones and leaves some out. The sample consists of just over 250,000 clones, around 90% of them appearing once. Sequenced: peripheral blood. These TCRs come from a woman in her seventies with COVID-19, enrolled during active disease.

This chain links TRBV6-5 with TRBJ1-2, with D perhaps matching TRBD1 (5 bases). Per germline, CDR1 MNHEY and CDR2 SVGAGI. V lost 0 bases to trimming and J lost 6 bases, with 11 bases between them. The CDR3 sequence is 14 residues long. This chain's CDR3 is CASSYSSWGDGYTF. The DNA of the CDR3 is TGTGCCAGCAGTTACTCCAGCTGGGGGGATGGCTACACCTTC.

The V call is TRBV5-1, the J call TRBJ2-5; 11 bases map to TRBD2. CDR1 is SGHRS and CDR2 is YFSETQ in the germline V gene. This CDR3 spans 15 amino acids. The ends lost 3 bases at V and 5 bases at J; junction bases unmatched: 6. The CDR3 DNA reads TGCGCCAGCAGCTACAGTAGCGGGAGGGCTGAGACCCAGTACTTC. It is translated as CASSYSSGRAETQYF.